Below are 10 T cell receptor beta chains sequenced from a single sample in a study of shared clonotypes between healthy human individuals. The table came from immunoSEQ multiplex PCR; TCRdb's copy has only in-frame clones and leaves some out. The sample records roughly 2.4 million clones, 90% to 97% being singletons. Input material: naive CD4+ T cells sorted from blood. Stated subset: CD45RA+ positively selected. These receptors originate from a man between 18 and 35 years old in good health.

The chain joins TRBV2 to TRBJ2-2, with 8 positions matching TRBD1. V was pared by 7 bases and J by 1 base, with 2 bases of the junction left unmatched. The CDR3 covers 14 residues. From germline, CDR1 is SNHLY and CDR2 FYNNEI. CDR3 coding DNA: TGTGCCAGCATTGGACAGGGGAACACCGGGGAGCTGTTTTTT. Protein sequence: CASIGQGNTGELFF.

The chain combines TRBV28 with TRBJ2-7, with TRBD2 as a possible D gene (6 bases). CDR3 length: 15 residues. From germline, CDR1 is MDHEN and CDR2 SYDVKM. V shed 2 bases and J shed 4 bases, with 15 bases lying between them. DNA for the CDR3: TGTGCCAGCAGTTTAGTTGAGGCAGGGAGGTACGAGCAGTACTTC. Translation gives CASSLVEAGRYEQYF. Variable domain in full (rest from reference TRBV28 and TRBJ2-7): DVKVTQSSRYLVKRTGEKVFLECVQDMDHENMFWYRQDPGLGLRLIYFSYDVKMKEKGDIPEGYSVSREKKERFSLILESASTNQTSMYLCASSLVEAGRYEQYFGPGTRLTVT.

The chain is built from TRBV10-3 and TRBJ1-1; 7 bases are a match to TRBD1. The germline V gene has CDR1 ENHRY and CDR2 SYGVKD. This CDR3 spans 14 amino acids. V gave up 4 bases and J gave up 4 bases; unmatched junction bases: 6. The CDR3 nucleotides read TGTGCCATCAGTGTTCAGGGGGGAAGCACTGAAGCTTTCTTT. Protein: CAISVQGGSTEAFF.

This rearrangement joins TRBV6-1 to TRBJ2-7; TRBD1 aligns across 8 bases. V trimming: 4 bases; J trimming: 5 bases; junction bases outside the gene matches: 4. The CDR3 sequence is 13 residues long. The germline V gene encodes CDR1 MNHNS and CDR2 SASEGT. The CDR3 region is CASSGGQGHEQYF. The CDR3 coding sequence is TGTGCCAGCAGTGGTGGACAGGGCCACGAGCAGTACTTC.

V is TRBV1 and J is TRBJ2-3. TRBV1 is described as a pseudogene. The CDR3 has 13 residues. The CDR3: CTLRGGGVNTQYF. The CDR3 nucleotides are TGCACCCTCCGGGGAGGGGGCGTAAATACGCAGTATTTT.

The chain has TRBV18 and TRBJ2-3, with a weak D call TRBD2 (7 bases). The CDR3 has 17 residues. Germline-derived CDR1 and CDR2 are KGHSH and LQKENI. V was trimmed by 2 bases and J by 0 bases, leaving 15 bases between them. CDR3 DNA sequence: TGTGCCAGCTCACCAATCGGCGGCGGGGGCAGCACAGATACGCAGTATTTT. It encodes CASSPIGGGGSTDTQYF.

As to this clone: This specimen includes other DNA sequences encoding the same CDR3. V usage is TRBV6-5 and J usage is TRBJ1-1; the D is unclear. The CDR3 is 11 residues long. Germline V gives CDR1 MNHEY, CDR2 SVGAGI. V gave up 5 bases and J gave up 7 bases, with 8 bases separating them. The CDR3 DNA sequence: TGTGCCAGCAGTCGCAGCGGTGAAGCTTTCTTT. Translating gives CASSRSGEAFF.

The chain is built from TRBV2 and TRBJ2-4; no definite D call. Germline V lookup: CDR1 SNHLY, CDR2 FYNNEI. Trimming took 6 bases from V and 8 from J, leaving 14 bases between them. The CDR3 runs 13 residues. CDR3 nucleotides: TGTGCCAGCAGCCAGAGTAACGGAGACATTCAGTACTTC. Its translation is CASSQSNGDIQYF. The full variable domain, in which reference TRBV2 and TRBJ2-4 provide the parts outside the CDR3, is EPEVTQTPSHQVTQMGQEVILRCVPISNHLYFYWYRQILGQKVEFLVSFYNNEISEKSEIFDDQFSVERPDGSNFTLKIRSTKLEDSAMYFCASSQSNGDIQYFGAGTRLSVL.

The chain carries TRBV10-2 and TRBJ2-2, with D possibly matching TRBD1 (6 bases). V was trimmed by 3 bases and J by 1 base, leaving 9 bases between them. The CDR3 consists of 15 residues. The germline V gene encodes CDR1 WSHSY and CDR2 SAAADI. CDR3 in amino acids: CASSDPGENTGELFF. In nucleotides, the CDR3 is TGCGCCAGCAGTGACCCAGGGGAGAACACCGGGGAGCTGTTTTTT.

This chain connects TRBV19 to TRBJ2-7; D possibly corresponds to TRBD2 (6 bases). Trimming cost V 5 bases and J 5 bases, with 10 bases left between them. CDR1 is LNHDA, CDR2 SQIVND, per germline (reference sequence). CDR3 length equals 12 residues. CDR3 sequence reads: CASSPGGNEQYF. CDR3 in DNA: TGTGCCAGTAGTCCTGGGGGGAACGAGCAGTACTTC.